These 11 T cell receptor beta chains were all obtained from the same sample, sequenced in a study of blood T cell repertoires in COVID-19. Clones were read by immunoSEQ multiplex PCR, and TCRdb kept only the in-frame ones, dropping some. The table records 150,000 to 200,000 clones, roughly 80% of them present only once. Material: peripheral blood. These receptors all stem from a woman aged 40 to 50 with COVID-19, enrolled during active disease.

The chain recombines TRBV5-8 with TRBJ1-2; 8 positions match TRBD1. V lost 4 bases and J lost 7; bases outside the gene matches: 6. This CDR3 comprises 13 residues. CDR1 is SGHTS, CDR2 YDEGEE, per germline. The DNA for the CDR3 is TGTGCCAGCAGCCTAGGACAGGGAAGTGGCTACACCTTC. Its protein product is CASSLGQGSGYTF.

The genes are TRBV19 and TRBJ1-4, with D perhaps matching TRBD1 (5 bases). Per the germline V gene, CDR1 is LNHDA and CDR2 is SQIVND (reference sequence). This CDR3 is built from 14 residues. V was shortened by 11 bases and J by 4 bases, with 17 bases between the two germline ends. The chain's CDR3 is CASCVGADNEKLFF. In nucleotides, the CDR3 is TGTGCCTCCTGCGTAGGGGCCGATAATGAAAAACTGTTTTTT. Looking up the rest from reference TRBV19 and TRBJ1-4 gives the full variable domain: DGGITQSPKYLFRKEGQNVTLSCEQNLNHDAMYWYRQDPGQGLRLIYYSQIVNDFQKGDIAEGYSVSREKKESFPLTVTSAQKNPTAFYLCASCVGADNEKLFFGSGTQLSVL.

V usage is TRBV2 and J usage is TRBJ2-1; the D gene is possibly TRBD2 (5 bases). Germline V lookup: CDR1 SNHLY, CDR2 FYNNEI. This CDR3 has 16 amino acids. With 2 bases removed from V and 0 bases from J, the gap between germline ends came to 11 bases. CDR3 loop: CASSERIASSYNEQFF. In nucleotides, the CDR3 is TGTGCCAGCAGTGAAAGGATAGCGAGCTCCTACAATGAGCAGTTCTTC. Using reference TRBV2 and TRBJ2-1 for the parts outside the CDR3, the full variable domain is EPEVTQTPSHQVTQMGQEVILRCVPISNHLYFYWYRQILGQKVEFLVSFYNNEISEKSEIFDDQFSVERPDGSNFTLKIRSTKLEDSAMYFCASSERIASSYNEQFFGPGTRLTVL.

This clone showed up just once. The chain joins TRBV11-2 to TRBJ2-1; D is unclear. Trimming removed 3 bases from V and 0 bases from J, with 9 bases in between. The CDR3 runs to 15 residues. Germline-derived CDR1 and CDR2 are SGHAT and FQNNGV. The CDR3 DNA reads as TGTGCCAGCAGCTTGGAACAGAGCTCCTACAATGAGCAGTTCTTC. It is translated as CASSLEQSSYNEQFF.

A few counts support this clone. This sequence joins TRBV6-5 and TRBJ2-1; a possible D gene is TRBD2 (5 bases). The CDR3 sequence is 15 residues long. The germline CDR1 and CDR2 sequences are MNHEY and SVGAGI. The germline V and J ends were trimmed by 6 bases and 4 bases, with 16 bases remaining between them. CDR3 in DNA: TGTGCCAGCAGGCGGTGGGTTAAGCGGTACAATGAGCAGTTCTTC. Translation: CASRRWVKRYNEQFF.

This clone was detected only a few times. The chain's CDR3 is CASSQGGGDYGYTF. CDR3 nucleotide sequence: TGTGCCAGCAGCCAAGGGGGAGGGGACTATGGCTACACCTTC. The rearrangement uses TRBV4-2 and TRBJ1-2; D perhaps matches TRBD1 (5 bases). The CDR3 spans 14 residues. Per the germline V gene, CDR1 is LGHNA and CDR2 is YNFKEQ. V lost 1 base, J lost 3 bases, and 9 bases lay in between.

The chain uses TRBV3-1 (or the pseudogene TRBV3-2) and TRBJ2-1; 8 bases are a match to TRBD2. With V trimmed by 1 base and J by 5 bases, 13 bases remained unmatched. Per germline, CDR1 LGHDT and CDR2 YNNKEL (reference sequence). The CDR3 spans 18 residues. The CDR3 spells CASSQASQSLAGHNEQFF. CDR3 bases: TGTGCCAGCAGCCAAGCGTCCCAATCGCTAGCGGGCCACAATGAGCAGTTCTTC.

The chain recombines TRBV24-1 with TRBJ2-2, with no clear D. V lost 6 bases, J lost 3 bases, and 7 bases lay in between. The V gene's germline CDR1 is KGHDR and CDR2 SFDVKD. The CDR3 spans 13 residues. The CDR3 sequence is CATSQAYTGELFF. The CDR3 coding sequence is TGTGCCACCAGTCAGGCTTACACCGGGGAGCTGTTTTTT.

This rearrangement joins TRBV29-1 to TRBJ2-1; weak D call: TRBD2 (5 bases). The V gene's germline CDR1 is SQVTM and CDR2 ANQGSEA. Trimming pared 7 bases from V and 9 bases from J, leaving 25 bases between. This CDR3 contains 15 residues. CDR3 amino acids: CSARLFSGRAAEQFF. CDR3 nucleotide sequence: TGCAGCGCAAGACTATTTTCCGGCCGGGCTGCTGAGCAGTTCTTC.

In its sample, this clone was seen once. CDR3 sequence: CASSLSPSGGSYEQYF. CDR3 nucleotide sequence: TGTGCCAGCAGCTTATCGCCTAGCGGGGGCTCCTACGAGCAGTACTTC. The gene calls are TRBV7-2 and TRBJ2-7; 10 nucleotides agree with TRBD2. The J segment lost 0 bases and the V segment lost 2 bases, leaving 4 bases of the junction unmatched. Germline V gene lookup returns CDR1 SGHTA and CDR2 FQGNSA. The CDR3 covers 16 residues.

CDR3 residues: CASGQGVNSPLHF. CDR3 nucleotides: TGTGCCAGCGGACAGGGCGTCAATTCACCCCTCCACTTT. V is TRBV25-1 and J is TRBJ1-6; 8 bases are shared with TRBD1. The CDR3 spans 13 residues. Per germline, CDR1 MGHDK and CDR2 SYGVNS. V shed 8 bases and J 7 bases; nucleotides not matched to a gene: 4.